This T cell receptor beta chain derives from a study of chemoradiotherapy in HPV16-positive cancers. Study-wide points: The functional HPV-specific definition rests on just a couple of HPV16-positive patients.

Notes on this clone: Its target is not known.

The assay was immunoSEQ multiplex PCR, and TCRdb's table has in-frame clones only and misses some. This sample has 620 or so clones, with roughly 75% found just once. This CDR3 comprises 14 residues. The V end was cut by 0 bases, the J end by 6 bases, with 13 bases between. Per the germline V gene, CDR1 is SGHDT and CDR2 is YYEEEE. The specimen comprised tumor tissue, sampled from a patient who underwent chemoradiotherapy. The chain uses TRBV5-6 and TRBJ2-7; the D is unclear. This clonotype was sampled from a human donor with HPV-associated anogenital cancer. The CDR3 DNA sequence: TGTGCCAGCAGCTTGGGGCTGTCCCTAAGCGAGCAGTACTTC. Residues: CASSLGLSLSEQYF.